One sample yielded the 7 T cell receptor beta chains listed below, sequenced in a study of T cells in Graves' hyperthyroidism and ophthalmopathy. The CDR3 regions of TCR beta were amplified from RNA transcripts. An initial round of RT-PCR targeting the TCR CDR3 relied on the HTBI primer set. TCRdb called the multiplex PCR reads again in MiXCR, with one record for every CDR3 protein. This table has 270,000 or so distinct CDR3 sequences, roughly 15% appearing once. Input material: blood. The source of these receptors is a woman aged 50 to 60 with Graves' hyperthyroidism that later progressed to Graves' ophthalmopathy.

This clonotype was found many times. The chain carries TRBV9 and TRBJ2-7; D tentatively reads TRBD1 or TRBD2 (5 bases each). The CDR3 has 15 residues. Germline CDR1 reads SGDLS; CDR2 reads YYNGEE. Trimming stripped 4 bases from V and 1 base from J, with 15 bases between. The CDR3: CASSFRDGHSYEQYF. The CDR3 DNA reads TGTGCCAGCAGCTTCCGGGACGGACATTCCTACGAGCAGTACTTC. The full variable domain, in which reference TRBV9 and TRBJ2-7 provide the parts outside the CDR3, is DSGVTQTPKHLITATGQRVTLRCSPRSGDLSVYWYQQSLDQGLQFLIQYYNGEERAKGNILERFSAQQFPDLHSELNLSSLELGDSALYFCASSFRDGHSYEQYFGPGTRLTVT.

This clonotype has ten or more counts. The chain couples TRBV28 to TRBJ1-3; unclear D gene. V was pared by 11 bases and J by 2 bases, with 13 bases between. Looked up from germline, CDR1 is MDHEN and CDR2 is SYDVKM. The CDR3 has 13 residues. CDR3 protein: CAGRSSPGNTIYF. The CDR3 DNA is TGTGCCGGGAGGTCCTCCCCTGGAAACACCATATATTTT.

This clonotype was seen only a few times. The chain is built from TRBV10-3 and TRBJ2-5; TRBD2 matches at 14 bases. V was clipped by 0 bases and J by 2 bases; unmatched bases: 5. The CDR3 totals 18 residues. Germline V gene sequence: CDR1 ENHRY, CDR2 SYGVKD. CDR3 DNA: TGTGCCATCAGTGAGTCAAGGACTAGCGGGAGGCCTCAAGAGACCCAGTACTTC. This gives the protein CAISESRTSGRPQETQYF.

In this sample, this clonotype turned up many times. This chain joins TRBV10-2 and TRBJ2-7; 8 bases are a match to TRBD1. V trimming: 2 bases; J trimming: 3 bases; junction bases outside the gene matches: 3. CDR1 WSHSY and CDR2 SAAADI come from the germline V gene. The CDR3 contains 14 residues. Written as DNA, the CDR3 is TGCGCCAGCAGTGAGGCAGGGGGCGTCTACGAGCAGTACTTC. Its translation: CASSEAGGVYEQYF.

The J gene is TRBJ1-5, the V gene TRBV4-1, with 7 bases aligning to TRBD1. Trimming cost V 4 bases and J 2 bases; bases outside gene matches: 5. The CDR3 totals 15 residues. Germline CDR1 reads MGHRA; CDR2 reads YSYEKL. CDR3: CASSRRTGGNQPQHF. In DNA form, the CDR3 reads TGCGCCAGCAGCCGCCGGACAGGAGGCAATCAGCCCCAGCATTTT.

This clonotype occurred many times. The gene calls are TRBV5-1 and TRBJ2-6, with D possibly matching TRBD1 (6 bases). There are 18 residues in the CDR3. Germline V gives CDR1 SGHRS, CDR2 YFSETQ. Deletions cut 0 bases from V and 0 bases from J, with 13 bases between. DNA of the CDR3: TGCGCCAGCAGCTTGGCCGTGACAGGCCGCTCTGGGGCCAACGTCCTGACTTTC. It specifies CASSLAVTGRSGANVLTF.

This clonotype has ten or more counts. This chain links TRBV6-1 with TRBJ1-1, with a possible D match to TRBD1 (5 bases). The germline gives CDR1 MNHNS, CDR2 SASEGT. The CDR3 is 14 residues long. The germline V and J ends were trimmed by 8 bases and 0 bases, with 13 bases remaining between them. The chain's CDR3 is CASSEGIMNTEAFF. DNA of the CDR3: TGTGCCAGCTCGGAGGGGATAATGAACACTGAAGCTTTCTTT.